A single sample is the source of the 4 T cell receptor beta chains below, sequenced in a study of T cells in Graves' hyperthyroidism and ophthalmopathy. TCR beta CDR3 regions were amplified from RNA transcripts. When the TCR CDR3 underwent first-round RT-PCR, the HTBI primer set was used. Each CDR3 protein is one row after TCRdb ran MiXCR on the multiplex PCR reads. The sample contains 540,000 or so distinct CDR3 sequences, 15% to 17% of which appear only once. Source material: blood. The receptors stem from a woman in her twenties or thirties with Graves' hyperthyroidism.

This clonotype was picked up a small number of times. CDR3 DNA sequence: TGTGCCAGCAGTTGGGGCCCTAATCAGCCCCAGCATTTT. Protein product: CASSWGPNQPQHF. V usage is TRBV7-8 and J usage is TRBJ1-5; possible D gene TRBD1, 5 bases. The V and J ends lost 6 bases and 4 bases respectively, with 10 bases between them. CDR1 and CDR2 from the germline V gene are SGHVS and FQNEAQ. The CDR3 spans 13 residues.

This clonotype was picked up many times. The CDR3 region is CASSQDTGNTYNEQFF. For the CDR3, the DNA is TGTGCCAGCAGCCAAGATACAGGAAATACCTACAATGAGCAGTTCTTC. The chain uses TRBV3-1 and TRBJ2-1, with a tentative D call TRBD1 (5 bases). V dropped 0 bases and J dropped 2 bases, with 11 bases sitting between them. Germline V gene data show CDR1 as LGHDT and CDR2 as YNNKEL (reference sequence). The CDR3 extends over 16 amino acids.

This clonotype was seen a few times. The chain carries TRBV4-2 and TRBJ2-1, with D perhaps matching TRBD2 (8 bases). V gave up 1 base and J gave up 0 bases, with 16 bases separating them. Germline V gene sequence: CDR1 LGHNA, CDR2 YNFKEQ. This CDR3 region has 18 residues. The CDR3 spells CASSQAIAGTASYNEQFF. Here the CDR3 DNA reads TGTGCCAGCAGCCAAGCGATAGCGGGGACAGCCTCCTACAATGAGCAGTTCTTC.

The table lists this clonotype with a few counts. The chain links TRBV9 to TRBJ2-3; 8 bases are shared with TRBD1. This CDR3 comprises 14 residues. Germline loops: CDR1 SGDLS, CDR2 YYNGEE. J gave up 5 bases and V 4 bases, and 6 bases lay outside the gene matches. The DNA for the CDR3 is TGTGCCAGCAGCTCCAGGGGGCAAGTAGATACGCAGTATTTT. It is translated as CASSSRGQVDTQYF.